One sample yielded the 19 T cell receptor beta chains listed below, sequenced in a study of blood T cell repertoires in COVID-19. Profiling relied on immunoSEQ multiplex PCR, and the TCRdb table lists in-frame clones only, not all of them. The sample lists 210,000 or so clones, approximately 84% occurring once. The sample comprised PBMCs or T cells enriched from blood (not recorded which). The receptors were gathered from a man between 60 and 70 years old who had recovered from COVID-19.

The chain links TRBV27 to TRBJ2-2; the D gene is possibly TRBD2 (6 bases). Germline CDR1 and CDR2: MNHEY and SMNVEV (reference sequence). V was trimmed by 8 bases and J by 3 bases, leaving 13 bases between them. The CDR3 runs 14 residues. The CDR3 sequence: CASGGRQHTGELFF. Written as DNA, the CDR3 is TGTGCCAGCGGAGGGCGGCAGCACACCGGGGAGCTGTTTTTT.

The chain uses TRBV5-6 and TRBJ1-1; 8 positions agree with TRBD1. V dropped 4 bases and J dropped 5; count of bases not matched to a gene: 4. The CDR3 consists of 13 residues. Germline V gene sequence: CDR1 SGHDT, CDR2 YYEEEE. The CDR3: CASSLDRGTEAFF. The CDR3 nucleotides read TGTGCCAGCAGCCTAGACAGGGGAACTGAAGCTTTCTTT.

The rearrangement links TRBV10-3 to TRBJ1-1; 7 bases map to TRBD1. Germline V gene sequence: CDR1 ENHRY, CDR2 SYGVKD. V shed 3 bases, J shed 2 bases, and the junction held 3 bases outside the gene matches. CDR3 length: 14 residues. CDR3 nucleotide sequence: TGTGCCATCAGTGATGGGACAGCAAACACTGAAGCTTTCTTT. Its translation: CAISDGTANTEAFF.

The chain carries TRBV19 and TRBJ1-4; TRBD1 aligns across 7 bases. This CDR3 is 15 amino acids long. Germline V CDR1 and CDR2: LNHDA, SQIVND (reference sequence). With 5 bases clipped from V and 6 bases from J, the junction kept 9 bases outside the gene matches. The CDR3: CASSSQGGRYEKLFF. DNA of the CDR3: TGTGCCAGTAGTTCCCAGGGGGGTCGGTATGAAAAACTGTTTTTT.

This clone has only a few counts. This chain's CDR3 is CASSDRTGATEAFF. CDR3 bases: TGCGCCAGCAGCGACCGGACAGGGGCAACTGAAGCTTTCTTT. The chain links TRBV5-1 to TRBJ1-1, with TRBD1 matching 9 bases. Losses at the gene ends were 4 bases for V and 5 bases for J; bases not matched to a gene: 6. Germline V gene sequence: CDR1 SGHRS, CDR2 YFSETQ. CDR3 length: 14 amino acids. The full variable domain, completed using reference TRBV5-1 and TRBJ1-1, is KAGVTQTPRYLIKTRGQQVTLSCSPISGHRSVSWYQQTPGQGLQFLFEYFSETQRNKGNFPGRFSGRQFSNSRSEMNVSTLELGDSALYLCASSDRTGATEAFFGQGTRLTVV.

This clone was seen only once. V and J are TRBV5-1 and TRBJ1-2; perhaps TRBD1 as D (6 bases). V was clipped by 4 bases and J by 4 bases, with 8 bases between them. The CDR3 has 12 amino acids. CDR1 is SGHRS, CDR2 YFSETQ, per germline. The CDR3 reads CASSLDSYGYTF. The CDR3 DNA reads as TGCGCCAGCAGCCTGGACAGCTATGGCTACACCTTC.

The J gene is TRBJ1-4, the V gene TRBV19; 7 nucleotides agree with TRBD1. CDR3 length: 14 amino acids. The germline V gene encodes CDR1 LNHDA and CDR2 SQIVND (reference sequence). The V gene end was trimmed by 6 bases and the J gene end by 7 bases; junction bases not matched to a gene: 8. The CDR3 DNA is TGTGCCAGTAGGGAGACAGGGATAGGTGAAAAACTGTTTTTT. Translation gives CASRETGIGEKLFF.

The chain links TRBV27 to TRBJ1-2, with D hard to call. This CDR3 is 15 amino acids long. From germline, CDR1 is MNHEY and CDR2 SMNVEV (reference sequence). V was cut by 0 bases and J by 8 bases, with 16 bases left in between. The CDR3 is CASSLSGGSGWGYTF. CDR3 coding DNA: TGTGCCAGCAGTTTATCCGGCGGTTCTGGGTGGGGCTACACCTTC.

As DNA, the CDR3 is TGTGCCAGCAGACAAGACAGGAGCACAGATACGCAGTATTTT. Amino acid sequence: CASRQDRSTDTQYF. The chain uses TRBV6-5 and TRBJ2-3, with a weak D call TRBD1 (6 bases). The CDR3 is made up of 14 amino acids. V was cut by 6 bases and J by 0 bases, with 10 bases left in between. CDR1 MNHEY and CDR2 SVGAGI come from the germline V gene.

The genes are TRBV25-1 and TRBJ2-7; 10 bases map to TRBD1. There are 17 residues in the CDR3. The ends lost 4 bases at V and 2 bases at J; junction bases unmatched: 11. Germline CDR1 reads MGHDK; CDR2 reads SYGVNS. CDR3 sequence reads: CASSGPGVGTGAYEQYF. The CDR3 coding sequence is TGTGCCAGCAGTGGACCTGGAGTCGGGACAGGGGCCTACGAGCAGTACTTC.

V usage is TRBV19 and J usage is TRBJ1-2, with 8 bases fitting TRBD1. The CDR3 contains 14 residues. With 4 bases clipped from V and 6 bases from J, the junction kept 7 bases outside the gene matches. Germline CDR1 and CDR2: LNHDA and SQIVND (reference sequence). The CDR3 DNA is TGTGCCAGTAGTAGAGAACAGGGGGGCGATGGCTACACCTTC. Translated, it gives CASSREQGGDGYTF.

This chain joins TRBV2 and TRBJ1-2; perhaps TRBD1 as D (5 bases). CDR3 length equals 12 residues. V gave up 5 bases and J gave up 5 bases, with 9 bases separating them. Germline V gene data show CDR1 as SNHLY and CDR2 as FYNNEI. CDR3 bases: TGTGCCAGCAGTTCGACAGATTATGGCTACACCTTC. Its translation is CASSSTDYGYTF.

The V call is TRBV29-1, the J call TRBJ2-1; no definite D call. This CDR3 contains 12 residues. V gave up 4 bases and J gave up 0 bases, with 4 bases separating them. Per germline, CDR1 SQVTM and CDR2 ANQGSEA. The CDR3 is CSVGSSYNEQFF. Here the CDR3 DNA reads TGCAGCGTTGGTAGCTCCTACAATGAGCAGTTCTTC.

The chain has TRBV19 and TRBJ1-1, with a weak D call TRBD1 (5 bases). This CDR3 region has 15 residues. CDR1 is LNHDA, CDR2 SQIVND, per germline (reference sequence). The germline V and J ends were trimmed by 6 bases and 3 bases, with 17 bases remaining between them. The DNA of the CDR3 is TGTGCCAGTAGGGTGGTTTGGGGGGGAGACACTGAAGCTTTCTTT. Its protein product is CASRVVWGGDTEAFF.

This clone was observed a few times. The chain carries TRBV18 and TRBJ1-5; 7 bases are shared with TRBD1. The CDR3 consists of 14 residues. CDR1 is KGHSH, CDR2 LQKENI, per germline. With 5 bases clipped from V and 6 bases from J, the junction kept 7 bases outside the gene matches. The CDR3: CASSDRAIIQPQHF. CDR3 sequence (DNA): TGTGCCAGCTCAGACAGGGCCATAATTCAGCCCCAGCATTTT. Looking up the rest from reference TRBV18 and TRBJ1-5 gives the full variable domain: NAGVMQNPRHLVRRRGQEARLRCSPMKGHSHVYWYRQLPEEGLKFMVYLQKENIIDESGMPKERFSAEFPKEGPSILRIQQVVRGDSAAYFCASSDRAIIQPQHFGDGTRLSIL.

The chain combines TRBV7-2 with TRBJ1-3; no clear D gene. Trimming took off 0 bases at V and 0 bases at J, with 9 bases between the two ends. CDR3 length equals 16 residues. Germline assignment: CDR1 SGHTA and CDR2 FQGNSA. CDR3 loop: CASSLAPGSSGNTIYF. The DNA of the CDR3 is TGTGCCAGCAGCTTAGCGCCGGGAAGCTCTGGAAACACCATATATTTT. The full variable domain, its missing parts supplied by reference TRBV7-2 and TRBJ1-3, is GAGVSQSPSNKVTEKGKDVELRCDPISGHTALYWYRQSLGQGLEFLIYFQGNSAPDKSGLPSDRFSAERTGGSVSTLTIQRTQQEDSAVYLCASSLAPGSSGNTIYFGEGSWLTVV.

The rearrangement joins TRBV12-3 or TRBV12-4 to TRBJ1-1; D gene ambiguous. The CDR3 runs to 12 residues. V lost 2 bases to trimming and J lost 8 bases, with 9 bases between them. In DNA, the CDR3 is TGTGCCAGCAGTTTACGGGGTGCCGAAGCTTTCTTT. This gives the protein CASSLRGAEAFF.

The chain carries TRBV7-2 and TRBJ2-1, with 8 bases matching TRBD1. The V segment lost 1 base and the J segment 5 bases; nucleotides outside the gene matches: 4. Germline CDR1 SGHTA, CDR2 FQGNSA. CDR3 length: 15 residues. CDR3 DNA sequence: TGTGCCAGCAGCTTAGTACAGGGGGGTAACAATGAGCAGTTCTTC. Translating it yields CASSLVQGGNNEQFF.

The rearrangement joins TRBV6-1 to TRBJ1-2; tentative D call: TRBD1 (6 bases). V was pared by 3 bases and J by 4 bases, with 12 bases between. The CDR3 is made up of 14 amino acids. In germline, CDR1 is MNHNS, CDR2 SASEGT. The CDR3 loop reads CASSDDRSGYGYTF. The CDR3 coding sequence is TGTGCCAGCAGTGATGACAGGTCAGGCTATGGCTACACCTTC.